This T cell receptor beta chain came from a study of shared clonotypes between healthy human individuals. The overall study: CD4 naive cells filled three plates per donor, CD4 memory three, CD8 naive two and CD8 memory one.

Original methodology: ImmunoSEQ yielded junction-only sequences lacking quality scores, so filtering differed. The data were produced by immunoSEQ multiplex PCR, yet TCRdb's version contains in-frame clones alone and is incomplete. V, J and clone size are taken as reported in that table, and D and trimming were inferred from the DNA itself. This sample has over a million clones, with 65% to 75% found just once. The donors, all of them Caucasian adults, lived in Nashville, Tennessee. Germline V CDR1 and CDR2: SGHNT, YYREEE (reference sequence). CDR3 size: 14 residues. V trimming: 0 bases; J trimming: 11 bases; junction bases outside the gene matches: 9.

The TCR was taken from a man aged 18 to 30 in good health. The chain combines TRBV5-4 with TRBJ1-1, with 8 bases matching TRBD1. The sequenced material came from memory CD4+ T cells sorted from blood. Subset of the sample: CD45RA-negative fraction. The CDR3 region is CASSLDRGSLFAFF. For the CDR3, the DNA is TGTGCCAGCAGCTTGGACAGGGGGTCACTTTTCGCTTTCTTT. Supplemented by reference TRBV5-4 and TRBJ1-1, the full variable domain reads ETGVTQSPTHLIKTRGQQVTLRCSSQSGHNTVSWYQQALGQGPQFIFQYYREEENGRGNFPPRFSGLQFPNYSSELNVNALELDDSALYLCASSLDRGSLFAFFGQGTRLTVV.